This passage covers 21 T cell receptor beta chains from one sample sequenced in a study of cytomegalovirus exposure and HLA in healthy donors. With 60 Vbeta and 13 Jbeta primers, the PCR was carried out. Generated by immunoSEQ multiplex PCR, the TCRdb table keeps only in-frame clones and is missing some. Found here are 150,000 or so clones; the top ten clones hold 1.5% to 2%. The source material was PBMCs. The receptors shown here come from a woman in her forties or fifties in good health and CMV-seronegative.

Here the CDR3 DNA reads TGTGCCAGCTCACCCGGGACAGCTGGAAACACCATATATTTT. Translated: CASSPGTAGNTIYF. The chain joins TRBV18 to TRBJ1-3; 7 nucleotides align to TRBD1. The trim removed 3 bases at V and 2 bases at J, leaving 1 base unmatched. Germline V CDR1 and CDR2: KGHSH, LQKENI. The CDR3 extends over 14 amino acids.

This rearrangement joins TRBV25-1 to TRBJ1-1; D perhaps matches TRBD1 (6 bases). CDR1 and CDR2 from the germline V gene are MGHDK and SYGVNS. The CDR3 is 15 residues long. Trimming left V 1 base short and J 1 base short, with 10 bases between. CDR3 sequence (DNA): TGTGCCAGCAGTGAATGGGGCAGGGGGAACACTGAAGCTTTCTTT. This sequence encodes CASSEWGRGNTEAFF.

The rearrangement joins TRBV5-6 to TRBJ2-3; 10 bases align to TRBD2. V lost 2 bases, J lost 2 bases, and 11 bases stayed unmatched. The germline gives CDR1 SGHDT, CDR2 YYEEEE. This CDR3 has 18 amino acids. The CDR3 nucleotides are TGTGCCAGCAGCTTTTACGGGAGCGGGGGGGCCGACACAGATACGCAGTATTTT. It is translated as CASSFYGSGGADTDTQYF.

This chain links TRBV6-1 with TRBJ1-4; weak D call: TRBD1 (5 bases). CDR1 is MNHNS and CDR2 is SASEGT in the germline V gene. The CDR3 totals 18 residues. V was clipped by 2 bases and J by 8 bases, with 24 bases between them. CDR3 coding DNA: TGTGCCAGCAGTGAAATCCCCCGTGGGGGAGGCTTGGGAGAAAAACTGTTTTTT. It codes for CASSEIPRGGGLGEKLFF.

This chain uses TRBV4-2 with TRBJ2-5, with 9 positions matching TRBD2. The V gene end was trimmed by 2 bases and the J gene end by 0 bases; junction bases not matched to a gene: 4. The germline CDR1 and CDR2 sequences are LGHNA and YNFKEQ. CDR3 length: 16 residues. The CDR3 nucleotides read TGTGCCAGCAGCCAATCGGGACTAGCCTACCAAGAGACCCAGTACTTC. Encoded protein: CASSQSGLAYQETQYF.

J is TRBJ1-2 and V is TRBV5-6, with 8 bases aligning to TRBD1. The germline CDR1 and CDR2 sequences are SGHDT and YYEEEE. This CDR3 is 15 amino acids long. The J segment lost 1 base and the V segment lost 4 bases, leaving 6 bases of the junction unmatched. In DNA, the CDR3 is TGTGCCAGCAGCCTCGGGACAGGCCTTAACTATGGCTACACCTTC. It encodes CASSLGTGLNYGYTF.

V and J are TRBV5-1 and TRBJ2-5; 11 nucleotides match TRBD2. CDR1 and CDR2 from the germline V gene are SGHRS and YFSETQ. Losses at the gene ends were 5 bases for V and 1 base for J; bases not matched to a gene: 7. The CDR3 has 16 amino acids. The CDR3 protein is CASRQGLAAVQETQYF. The CDR3 nucleotides are TGCGCCAGCAGGCAGGGACTAGCGGCCGTCCAAGAGACCCAGTACTTC.

The chain recombines TRBV11-2 with TRBJ2-5, with D perhaps matching TRBD2 (6 bases). Germline V gene data show CDR1 as SGHAT and CDR2 as FQNNGV. CDR3 length: 12 amino acids. Between the trimmed V and J ends, which lost 1 base and 13 bases, there was a span of 13 bases. CDR3 region: CASSLGTPGGYF. CDR3 nucleotide sequence: TGTGCCAGCAGCTTAGGGACACCCGGGGGGTACTTC.

The rearrangement uses TRBV11-2 and TRBJ2-7; D not certain. The germline gives CDR1 SGHAT, CDR2 FQNNGV. The CDR3 consists of 12 residues. The ends were cut back, 5 bases at V and 2 bases at J, with 7 bases in the middle. The CDR3 protein is CASSRVPYEQYF. In DNA form, the CDR3 reads TGTGCCAGCAGCCGTGTCCCCTACGAGCAGTACTTC.

The chain employs TRBV7-9 and TRBJ1-4, with D unresolved. Per germline, CDR1 SEHNR and CDR2 FQNEAQ (reference sequence). V was trimmed by 6 bases and J by 15 bases, leaving 14 bases between them. The CDR3 spans 11 residues. Here the CDR3 reads CASSPGQNLFF. The CDR3 bases are TGTGCCAGCAGTCCCGGTCAAAACTTGTTTTTT.

The chain has TRBV29-1 and TRBJ2-3; 9 bases line up with TRBD1. The germline CDR1 and CDR2 sequences are SQVTM and ANQGSEA. The ends lost 1 base at V and 4 bases at J; junction bases unmatched: 3. The CDR3 has 14 amino acids. CDR3 protein: CSVEGGQGPDTQYF. The CDR3 nucleotides are TGCAGCGTTGAAGGGGGACAGGGTCCAGATACGCAGTATTTT.

The genes are TRBV9 and TRBJ2-1; 9 bases align to TRBD2. Trimming cost V 2 bases and J 3 bases; bases outside gene matches: 3. The germline V gene has CDR1 SGDLS and CDR2 YYNGEE. CDR3 size: 15 residues. The CDR3 DNA sequence: TGTGCCAGCAGCGTCAGCGGGAGGAACTACAATGAGCAGTTCTTC. It specifies CASSVSGRNYNEQFF.

The chain couples TRBV30 to TRBJ2-2, with 9 bases aligning to TRBD1. The CDR3 totals 15 residues. In germline, CDR1 is GTSNPN, CDR2 SVGIG (reference sequence). V trimming: 4 bases; J trimming: 4 bases; junction bases outside the gene matches: 7. The CDR3 spells CAWIFGTGITGELFF. The DNA for the CDR3 is TGTGCCTGGATCTTCGGGACAGGGATCACCGGGGAGCTGTTTTTT.

The gene calls are TRBV13 and TRBJ1-1; the D gene is possibly TRBD1 (6 bases). Germline CDR1 and CDR2: PRHDT and FYEKMQ (reference sequence). This CDR3 is 18 amino acids long. The V and J ends lost 5 bases and 1 base respectively, with 23 bases between them. In nucleotides, the CDR3 is TGTGCCAGCAGCCCAACAGGGATTGGAGGACCTAGGAACACTGAAGCTTTCTTT. This codes for CASSPTGIGGPRNTEAFF.

The chain carries TRBV13 and TRBJ2-7, with D unclear. CDR1 and CDR2 (germline): PRHDT, FYEKMQ (reference sequence). Trimming removed 8 bases at V and 2 bases at J, with 7 bases between. CDR3 length equals 11 residues. Here the CDR3 reads CASGIAYEQYF. The DNA of the CDR3 is TGTGCCAGCGGTATAGCCTACGAGCAGTACTTC. Combining the CDR3 with reference TRBV13 and TRBJ2-7 gives the whole variable domain AAGVIQSPRHLIKEKRETATLKCYPIPRHDTVYWYQQGPGQDPQFLISFYEKMQSDKGSIPDRFSAQQFSDYHSELNMSSLELGDSALYFCASGIAYEQYFGPGTRLTVT.

The chain joins TRBV28 to TRBJ2-7; D perhaps matches TRBD1 (5 bases). V gave up 9 bases and J gave up 2 bases, with 17 bases separating them. The CDR3 covers 14 residues. From germline, CDR1 is MDHEN and CDR2 SYDVKM. CDR3 amino acids: CASTDSDTTYEQYF. CDR3 coding DNA: TGTGCCAGTACGGATTCGGACACCACCTACGAGCAGTACTTC.

The chain employs TRBV5-1 and TRBJ2-1; TRBD1 matches 7 bases. CDR1 is SGHRS, CDR2 YFSETQ, per germline. CDR3 length: 19 residues. With 2 bases clipped from V and 5 bases from J, the junction kept 19 bases outside the gene matches. This CDR3 is CASSFEVRQGPNPNNEQFF. Here the CDR3 DNA reads TGCGCCAGCAGCTTCGAGGTCCGACAGGGACCCAATCCAAACAATGAGCAGTTCTTC.

As regards this clone: Germline and junction disagree at one end, which may indicate a read error. The CDR3 DNA is TGTGCCAGCAGTCAAGGGACAGGGTGGTATTTT. Its translation is CASSQGTGWYF. The V gene is TRBV2, the J gene TRBJ1-5, with 9 bases matching TRBD1. Germline-derived CDR1 and CDR2 are SNHLY and FYNNEI. The CDR3 runs to 11 residues.

This chain links TRBV4-1 with TRBJ2-5; TRBD2 matches at 8 bases. This CDR3 region has 17 residues. Trimming removed 0 bases from V and 4 bases from J; junction bases left unmatched: 10. Germline loops: CDR1 MGHRA, CDR2 YSYEKL. The CDR3 bases are TGCGCCAGCAGCCAAGATCCCCCGGGGGGGGGCAGAGAGACCCAGTACTTC. This codes for CASSQDPPGGGRETQYF.

The chain uses TRBV6-1 and TRBJ2-1; 9 positions match TRBD2. Germline CDR1 reads MNHNS; CDR2 reads SASEGT. V was pared by 7 bases and J by 0 bases, with 4 bases of the junction left unmatched. CDR3 length: 15 amino acids. CDR3: CASTPTSGSYNEQFF. The CDR3 region has the DNA TGTGCCAGCACCCCGACTAGCGGCTCCTACAATGAGCAGTTCTTC.

The chain couples TRBV7-2 to TRBJ2-7; no reliable D call. There are 14 residues in the CDR3. Germline V gives CDR1 SGHTA, CDR2 FQGNSA. The ends were cut back, 1 base at V and 2 bases at J, with 9 bases in the middle. CDR3 in amino acids: CASSLGARTYEQYF. In DNA form, the CDR3 reads TGTGCCAGCAGCTTAGGAGCACGCACCTACGAGCAGTACTTC.